Included here is one TCR beta chain sequence, with context. The sample originates from a study of control samples from healthy donors and cancer patients. Clones were sequenced by immunoSEQ multiplex PCR, and TCRdb holds only the in-frame ones, with some missing. This sample has some 130,000 clones, with approximately 95% found just once. This CDR3 has 13 amino acids. Trimming stripped 5 bases from V and 1 base from J, with 8 bases between. Germline values: CDR1 SGHAT, CDR2 FQNNGV. This chain joins TRBV11-2 and TRBJ1-1; tentatively, D is TRBD1 (6 bases). The sequence derives from a man aged 25 to 40 in good health. The sequenced sample consisted of blood. This chain's CDR3 is CASSLGQNTEAFF. For the CDR3, the DNA is TGTGCCAGCAGCCTGGGACAGAACACTGAAGCTTTCTTT. Full variable domain (missing parts from reference TRBV11-2 and TRBJ1-1): EAGVAQSPRYKIIEKRQSVAFWCNPISGHATLYWYQQILGQGPKLLIQFQNNGVVDDSQLPKDRFSAERLKGVDSTLKIQPAKLEDSAVYLCASSLGQNTEAFFGQGTRLTVV.